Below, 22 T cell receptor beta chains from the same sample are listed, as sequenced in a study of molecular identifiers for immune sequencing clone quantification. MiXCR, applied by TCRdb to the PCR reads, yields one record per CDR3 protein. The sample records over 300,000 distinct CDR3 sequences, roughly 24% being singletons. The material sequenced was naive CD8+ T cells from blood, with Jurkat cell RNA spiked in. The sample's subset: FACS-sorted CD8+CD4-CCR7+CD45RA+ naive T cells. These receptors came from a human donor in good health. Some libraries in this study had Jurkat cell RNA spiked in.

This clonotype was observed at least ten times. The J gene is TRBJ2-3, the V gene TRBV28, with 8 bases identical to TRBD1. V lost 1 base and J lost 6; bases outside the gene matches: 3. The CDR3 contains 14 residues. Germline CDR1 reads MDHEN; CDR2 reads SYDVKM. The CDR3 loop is CASSLSGGSDTQYF. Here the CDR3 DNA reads TGTGCCAGCAGTTTATCAGGGGGCAGTGATACGCAGTATTTT.

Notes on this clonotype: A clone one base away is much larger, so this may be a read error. Written as DNA, the CDR3 is TGTGCCAGGAGCTTACAGGTCACAGATACGCAGTATTTT. Translated: CARSLQVTDTQYF. The chain joins TRBV5-6 to TRBJ2-3; TRBD1 might be the D (5 bases). This CDR3 is built from 13 residues. Germline V gives CDR1 SGHDT, CDR2 YYEEEE.

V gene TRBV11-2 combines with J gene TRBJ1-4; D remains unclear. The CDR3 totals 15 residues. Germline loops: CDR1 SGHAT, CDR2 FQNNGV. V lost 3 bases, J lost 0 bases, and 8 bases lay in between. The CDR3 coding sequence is TGTGCCAGCAGCTTGGTCACCTCAACTAATGAAAAACTGTTTTTT. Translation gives CASSLVTSTNEKLFF.

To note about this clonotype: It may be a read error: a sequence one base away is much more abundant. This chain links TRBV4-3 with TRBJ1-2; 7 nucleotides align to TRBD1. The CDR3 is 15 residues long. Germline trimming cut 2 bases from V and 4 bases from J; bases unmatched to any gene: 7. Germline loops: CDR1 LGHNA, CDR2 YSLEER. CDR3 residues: CASSQYTGESYGYTF. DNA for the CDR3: TGCGCCAGCAGCCAATATACAGGGGAGAGCTATGGCTACACCTTC.

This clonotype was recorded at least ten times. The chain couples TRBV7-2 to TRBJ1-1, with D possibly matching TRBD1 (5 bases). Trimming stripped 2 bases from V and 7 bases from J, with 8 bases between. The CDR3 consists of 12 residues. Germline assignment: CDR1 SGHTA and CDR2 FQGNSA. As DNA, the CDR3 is TGTGCCAGCAGCTTATCCCAGGGTGAAGCTTTCTTT. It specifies CASSLSQGEAFF. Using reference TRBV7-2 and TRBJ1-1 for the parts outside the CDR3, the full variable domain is GAGVSQSPSNKVTEKGKDVELRCDPISGHTALYWYRQSLGQGLEFLIYFQGNSAPDKSGLPSDRFSAERTGGSVSTLTIQRTQQEDSAVYLCASSLSQGEAFFGQGTRLTVV.

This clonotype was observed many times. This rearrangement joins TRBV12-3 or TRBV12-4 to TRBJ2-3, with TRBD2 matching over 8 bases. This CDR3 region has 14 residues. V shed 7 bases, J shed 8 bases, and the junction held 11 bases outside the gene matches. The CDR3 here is CASTLLGLAATQYF. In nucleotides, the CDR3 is TGTGCCAGCACCCTACTTGGACTAGCCGCTACGCAGTATTTT.

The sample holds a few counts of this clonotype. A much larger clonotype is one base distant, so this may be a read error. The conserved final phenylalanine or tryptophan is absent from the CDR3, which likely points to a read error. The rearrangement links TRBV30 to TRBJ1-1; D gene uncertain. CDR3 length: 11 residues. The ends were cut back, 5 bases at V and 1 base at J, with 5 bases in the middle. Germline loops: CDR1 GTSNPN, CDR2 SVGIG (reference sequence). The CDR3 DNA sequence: TGTGCCTGGGGGGAGAACACTGAAGCTTTCTCT. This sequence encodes CAWGENTEAFS.

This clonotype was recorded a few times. For the CDR3, the DNA is TGTGCCAGCAGCTTGTTTGGGAGCTCCTATAATTCACCCCTCCACTTT. As protein: CASSLFGSSYNSPLHF. The chain is built from TRBV5-5 and TRBJ1-6; the D is unclear. The CDR3 has 16 residues. Germline assignment: CDR1 SGHKS and CDR2 YYEKEE (reference sequence). Trimming took 1 base from V and 0 from J, leaving 8 bases between them.

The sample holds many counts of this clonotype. CDR3 nucleotides: TGCGCCAGCAGCCAAGGAGTTGGGGCCGGAGATGAAAAACTGTTTTTT. Its protein product is CASSQGVGAGDEKLFF. The V and J genes are TRBV4-3 and TRBJ1-4, with a weak D call TRBD1 (5 bases). Germline CDR1 reads LGHNA; CDR2 reads YSLEER. V was clipped by 1 base and J by 6 bases, with 15 bases between them. This CDR3 comprises 16 residues.

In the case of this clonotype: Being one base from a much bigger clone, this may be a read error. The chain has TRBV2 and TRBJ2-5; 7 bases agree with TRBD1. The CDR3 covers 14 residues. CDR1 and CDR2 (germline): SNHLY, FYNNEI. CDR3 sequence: CASSGWTGQETPYF. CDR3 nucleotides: TGTGCCAGCAGTGGATGGACAGGTCAAGAGACCCCGTACTTC.

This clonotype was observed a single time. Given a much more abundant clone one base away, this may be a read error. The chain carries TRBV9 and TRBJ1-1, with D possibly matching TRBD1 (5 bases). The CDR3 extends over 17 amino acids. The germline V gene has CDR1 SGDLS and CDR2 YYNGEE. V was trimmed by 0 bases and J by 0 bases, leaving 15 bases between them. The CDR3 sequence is CASSVGGDTGMNTEAFF. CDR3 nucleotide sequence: TGTGCCAGCAGCGTAGGGGGGGATACAGGCATGAACACTGAAGCTTTCTTT. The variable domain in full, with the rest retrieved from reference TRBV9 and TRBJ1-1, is DSGVTQTPKHLITATGQRVTLRCSPRSGDLSVYWYQQSLDQGLQFLIQYYNGEERAKGNILERFSAQQFPDLHSELNLSSLELGDSALYFCASSVGGDTGMNTEAFFGQGTRLTVV.

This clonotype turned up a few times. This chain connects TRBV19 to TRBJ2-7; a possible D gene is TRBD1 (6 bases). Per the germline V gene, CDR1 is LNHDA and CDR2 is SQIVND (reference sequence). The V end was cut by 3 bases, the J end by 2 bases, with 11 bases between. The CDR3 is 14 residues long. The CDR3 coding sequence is TGTGCCAGTAGTATTGGGCCAGGGGCCTACGAGCAGTACTTC. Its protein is CASSIGPGAYEQYF.

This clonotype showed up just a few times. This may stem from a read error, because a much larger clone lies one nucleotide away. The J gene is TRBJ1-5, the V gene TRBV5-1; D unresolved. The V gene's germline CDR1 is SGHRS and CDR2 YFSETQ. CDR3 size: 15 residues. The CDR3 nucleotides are TGCGCCAGCGGCTTCTCTGGGGATAGCAATCAGCCCCAGCATTTT. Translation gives CASGFSGDSNQPQHF.

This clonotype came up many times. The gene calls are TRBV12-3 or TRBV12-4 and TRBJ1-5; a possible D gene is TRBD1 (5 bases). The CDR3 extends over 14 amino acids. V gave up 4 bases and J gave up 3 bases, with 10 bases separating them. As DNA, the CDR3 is TGTGCCAGCAGTTGGGGCAGCCTCAATCAGCCCCAGCATTTT. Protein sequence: CASSWGSLNQPQHF.

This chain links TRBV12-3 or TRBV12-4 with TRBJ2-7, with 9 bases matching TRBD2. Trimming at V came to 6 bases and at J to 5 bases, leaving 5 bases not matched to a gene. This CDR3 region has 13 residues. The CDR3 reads CASRGLAWDEQYF. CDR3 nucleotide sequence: TGTGCCAGCAGAGGACTAGCGTGGGACGAGCAGTACTTC.

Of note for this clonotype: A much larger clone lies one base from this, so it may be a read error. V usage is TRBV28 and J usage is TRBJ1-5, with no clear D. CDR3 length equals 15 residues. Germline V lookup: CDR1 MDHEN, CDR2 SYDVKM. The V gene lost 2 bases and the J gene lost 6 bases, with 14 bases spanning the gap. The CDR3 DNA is TGTGCCAGCAGTTTAAGGCAGGTGGCACCTCAGCCCCAGCATTTT. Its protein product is CASSLRQVAPQPQHF.

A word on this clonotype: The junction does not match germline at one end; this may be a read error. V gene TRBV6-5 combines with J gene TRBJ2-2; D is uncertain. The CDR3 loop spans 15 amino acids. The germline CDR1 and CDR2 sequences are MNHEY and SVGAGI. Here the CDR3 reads CASGYSLSGTGELFF. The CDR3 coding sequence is TGTGCCAGCGGTTATTCGTTATCGGGCACCGGGGAGCTGTTTTTT.

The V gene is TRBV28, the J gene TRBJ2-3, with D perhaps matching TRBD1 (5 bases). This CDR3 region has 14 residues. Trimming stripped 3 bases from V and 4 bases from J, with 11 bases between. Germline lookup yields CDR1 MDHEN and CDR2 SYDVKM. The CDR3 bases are TGTGCCAGCAGTTTTCAGGGTCGATCAGATACGCAGTATTTT. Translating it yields CASSFQGRSDTQYF.

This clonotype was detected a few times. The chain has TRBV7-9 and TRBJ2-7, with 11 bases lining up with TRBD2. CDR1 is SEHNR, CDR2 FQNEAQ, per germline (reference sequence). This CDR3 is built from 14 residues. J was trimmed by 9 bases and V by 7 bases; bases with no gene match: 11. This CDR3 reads CASNAGTSGPGQYF. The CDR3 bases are TGTGCCAGCAACGCCGGGACTAGCGGACCCGGGCAGTACTTC.

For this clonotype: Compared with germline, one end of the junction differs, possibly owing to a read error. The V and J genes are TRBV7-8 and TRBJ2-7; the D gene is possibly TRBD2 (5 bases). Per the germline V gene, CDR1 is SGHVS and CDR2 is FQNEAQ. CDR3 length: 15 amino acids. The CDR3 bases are TGTGCCAGCAGCTTAGCGTTTCGGGGAAACTACGGGCAGTACTTC. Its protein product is CASSLAFRGNYGQYF.

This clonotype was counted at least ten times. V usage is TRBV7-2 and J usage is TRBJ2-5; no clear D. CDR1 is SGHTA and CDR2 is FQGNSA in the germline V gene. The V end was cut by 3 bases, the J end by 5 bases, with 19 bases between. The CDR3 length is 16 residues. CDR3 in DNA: TGTGCCAGCAGCTTGAGACGAGTACCATCCCCGGAGACCCAGTACTTC. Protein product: CASSLRRVPSPETQYF.

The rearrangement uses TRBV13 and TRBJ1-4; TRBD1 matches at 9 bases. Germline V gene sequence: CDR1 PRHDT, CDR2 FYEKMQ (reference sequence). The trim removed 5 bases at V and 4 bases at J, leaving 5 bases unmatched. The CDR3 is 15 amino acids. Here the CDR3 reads CASSQGGQGNEKLFF. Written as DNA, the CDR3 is TGTGCCAGCAGCCAAGGGGGACAGGGTAATGAAAAACTGTTTTTT.